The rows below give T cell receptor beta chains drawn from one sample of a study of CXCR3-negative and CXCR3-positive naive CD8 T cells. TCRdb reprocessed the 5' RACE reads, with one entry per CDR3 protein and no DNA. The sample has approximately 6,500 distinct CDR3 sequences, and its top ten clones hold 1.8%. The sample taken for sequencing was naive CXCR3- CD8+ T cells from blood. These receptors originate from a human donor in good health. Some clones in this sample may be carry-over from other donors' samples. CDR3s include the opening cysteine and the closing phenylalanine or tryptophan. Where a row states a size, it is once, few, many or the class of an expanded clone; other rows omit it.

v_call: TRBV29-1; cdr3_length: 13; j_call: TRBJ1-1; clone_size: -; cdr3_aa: CSVEDPLSAEAFF
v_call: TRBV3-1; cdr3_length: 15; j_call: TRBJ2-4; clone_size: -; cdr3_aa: CASSQDPSPMVIQYF
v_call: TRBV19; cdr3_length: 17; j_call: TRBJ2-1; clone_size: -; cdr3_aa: CASRATSGKVGMDEQFF
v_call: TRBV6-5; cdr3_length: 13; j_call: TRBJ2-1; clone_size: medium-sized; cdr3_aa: CASSPFVYNEQFF
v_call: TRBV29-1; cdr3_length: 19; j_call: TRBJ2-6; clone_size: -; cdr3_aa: CSVEDTTGLDFNGANVLTF
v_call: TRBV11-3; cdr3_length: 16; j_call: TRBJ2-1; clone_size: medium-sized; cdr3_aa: CASSLASSIFSDEQFF
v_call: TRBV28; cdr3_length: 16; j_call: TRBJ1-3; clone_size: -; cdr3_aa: CASSPTLRSSGNTIYF
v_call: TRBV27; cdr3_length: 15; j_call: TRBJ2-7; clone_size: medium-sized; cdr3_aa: CASSLFRERFYEQYF
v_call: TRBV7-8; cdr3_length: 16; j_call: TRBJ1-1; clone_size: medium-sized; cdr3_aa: CASSLGLDRRFSEAFF
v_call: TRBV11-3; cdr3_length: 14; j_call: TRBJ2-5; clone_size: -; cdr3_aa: CASSFYGSQETQYF
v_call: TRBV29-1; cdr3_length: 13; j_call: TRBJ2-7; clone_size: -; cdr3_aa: CSVYTGDNYEQYF
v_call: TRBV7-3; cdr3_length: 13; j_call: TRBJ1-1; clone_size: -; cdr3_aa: CASSLEGFTEAFF
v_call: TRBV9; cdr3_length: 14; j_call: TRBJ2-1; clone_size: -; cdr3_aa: CASSGLAGGHEQFF
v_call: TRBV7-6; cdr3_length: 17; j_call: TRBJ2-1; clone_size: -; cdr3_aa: CASSLAIRGTRGNEQFF
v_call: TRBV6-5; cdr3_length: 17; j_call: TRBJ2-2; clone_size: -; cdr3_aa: CASITRGTRPNTGELFF
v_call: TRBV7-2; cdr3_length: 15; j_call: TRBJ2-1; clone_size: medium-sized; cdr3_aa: CASSLDGWGLNEQFF
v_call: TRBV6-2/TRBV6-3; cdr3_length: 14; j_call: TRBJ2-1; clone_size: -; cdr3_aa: CASTHSPGSREQFF
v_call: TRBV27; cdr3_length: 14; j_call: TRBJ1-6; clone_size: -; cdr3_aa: CASSPRRGNSPLHF
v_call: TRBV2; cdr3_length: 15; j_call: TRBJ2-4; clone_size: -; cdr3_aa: CASSERQGTKNIQYF
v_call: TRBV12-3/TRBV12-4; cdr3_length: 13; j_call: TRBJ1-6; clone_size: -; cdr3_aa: CASSLDSYSPLHF
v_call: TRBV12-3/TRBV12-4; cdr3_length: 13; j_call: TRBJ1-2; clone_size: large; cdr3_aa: CASSPGRIYGYTF
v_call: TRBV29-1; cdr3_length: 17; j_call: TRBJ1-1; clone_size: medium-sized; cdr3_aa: CSVELPGGIPMNTEAFF
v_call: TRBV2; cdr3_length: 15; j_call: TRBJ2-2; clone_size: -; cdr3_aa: CASSEGTGPGGELFF
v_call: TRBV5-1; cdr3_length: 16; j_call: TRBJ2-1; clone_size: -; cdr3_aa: CASSLGDRESPNEQFF
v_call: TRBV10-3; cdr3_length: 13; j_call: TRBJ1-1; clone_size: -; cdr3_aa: CAISYGENTEAFF
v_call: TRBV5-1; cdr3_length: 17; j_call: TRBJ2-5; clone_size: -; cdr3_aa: CASSLEGGGPNGETQYF
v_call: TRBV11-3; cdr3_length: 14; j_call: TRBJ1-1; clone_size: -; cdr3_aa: CASSSYQLNTEAFF
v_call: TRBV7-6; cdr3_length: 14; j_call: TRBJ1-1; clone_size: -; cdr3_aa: CASSSGHQNTEAFF
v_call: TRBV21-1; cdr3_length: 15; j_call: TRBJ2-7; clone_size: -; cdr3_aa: CASSKGGQGRYEQYF
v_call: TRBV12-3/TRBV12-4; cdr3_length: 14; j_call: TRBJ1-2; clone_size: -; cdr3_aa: CASSTRGIFYGYTF
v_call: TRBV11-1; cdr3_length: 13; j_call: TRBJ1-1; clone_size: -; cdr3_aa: CASSLQGSTEAFF
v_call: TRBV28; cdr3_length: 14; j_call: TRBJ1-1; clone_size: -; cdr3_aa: CASSLNRFNTEAFF
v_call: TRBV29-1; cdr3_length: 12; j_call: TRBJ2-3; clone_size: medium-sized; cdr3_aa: CSVEDIQDTQYF
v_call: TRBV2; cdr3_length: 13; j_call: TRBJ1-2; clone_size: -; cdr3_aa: CASIDRVGYGYTF
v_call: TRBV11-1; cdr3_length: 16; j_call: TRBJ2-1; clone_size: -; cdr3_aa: CASSASDGLSYNEQFF
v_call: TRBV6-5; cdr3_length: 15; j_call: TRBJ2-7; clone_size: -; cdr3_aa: CASSYSGTAIYEQYF
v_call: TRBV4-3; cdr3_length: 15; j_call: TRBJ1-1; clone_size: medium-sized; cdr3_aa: CASSQEKRQGYEAFF
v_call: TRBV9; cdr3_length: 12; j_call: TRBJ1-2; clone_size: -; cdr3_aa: CASSVRADGYTF
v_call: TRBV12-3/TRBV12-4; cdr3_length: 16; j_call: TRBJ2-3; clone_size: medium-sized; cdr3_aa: CASSFRGRFNTDTQYF
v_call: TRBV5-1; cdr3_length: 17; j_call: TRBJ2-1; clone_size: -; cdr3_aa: CASSLHFRDRGLDEQFF
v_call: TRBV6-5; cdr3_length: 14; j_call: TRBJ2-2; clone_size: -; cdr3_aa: CASSYLTNTGELFF
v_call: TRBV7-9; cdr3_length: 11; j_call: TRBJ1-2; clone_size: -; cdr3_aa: CASEDRHGYTF
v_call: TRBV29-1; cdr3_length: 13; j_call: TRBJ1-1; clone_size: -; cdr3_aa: CSVVVAMNTEAFF
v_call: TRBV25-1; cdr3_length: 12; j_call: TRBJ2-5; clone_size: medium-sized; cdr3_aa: CATETSLETQYF
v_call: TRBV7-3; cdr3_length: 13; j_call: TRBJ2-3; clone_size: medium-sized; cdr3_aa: CASSSPRSRTQYF
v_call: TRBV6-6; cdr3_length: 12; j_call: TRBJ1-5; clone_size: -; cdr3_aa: CASSVRDQPQHF
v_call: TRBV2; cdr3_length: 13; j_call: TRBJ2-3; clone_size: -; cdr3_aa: CASSEIITDTQYF
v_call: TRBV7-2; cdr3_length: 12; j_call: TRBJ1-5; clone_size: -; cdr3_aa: CASSAPDQPQHF
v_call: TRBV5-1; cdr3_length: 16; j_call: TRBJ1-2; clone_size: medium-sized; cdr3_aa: CASSPQGSGGADGYTF
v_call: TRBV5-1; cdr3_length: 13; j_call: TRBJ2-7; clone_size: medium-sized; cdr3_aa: CASSYGPTYEQYF
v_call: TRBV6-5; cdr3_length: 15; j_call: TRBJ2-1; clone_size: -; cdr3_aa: CASSPTSGGAREQFF
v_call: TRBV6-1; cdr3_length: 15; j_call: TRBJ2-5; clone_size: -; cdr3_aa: CASSEVGTGFETQYF
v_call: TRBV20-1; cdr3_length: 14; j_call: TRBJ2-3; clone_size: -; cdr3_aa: CSAIASGRGDTQYF
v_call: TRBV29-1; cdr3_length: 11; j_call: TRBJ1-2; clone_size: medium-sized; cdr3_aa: CSAGTGSGYTF
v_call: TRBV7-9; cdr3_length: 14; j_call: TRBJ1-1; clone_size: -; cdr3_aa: CASSPGHIESEAFF